The 14 T cell receptor beta chains below all came from one sample that was sequenced in a study of PD-1 blockade in mismatch repair-deficient tumors. Assay used: immunoSEQ multiplex PCR; TCRdb lists only in-frame clones, some missing. The sample yields tens of thousands of clones, 65% to 85% seen once. This specimen consisted of PBMCs, obtained 38 to 40 weeks after starting pembrolizumab. Source of these receptors: an adult with mismatch repair-deficient cancer.

In its sample, this clone was seen once. This chain connects TRBV2 to TRBJ2-1; D might be TRBD1 (6 bases). The ends were cut back, 6 bases at V and 2 bases at J, with 11 bases in the middle. CDR1 is SNHLY and CDR2 is FYNNEI in the germline V gene. The CDR3 sequence is 14 residues long. CDR3 DNA: TGTGCCAGCAGCCTTCGGGACACCTACAATGAGCAGTTCTTC. Translation gives CASSLRDTYNEQFF.

The chain combines TRBV11-2 with TRBJ1-4; D uncertain. The CDR3 covers 16 residues. Germline lookup yields CDR1 SGHAT and CDR2 FQNNGV. Trimming shortened V by 1 base and J by 8 bases, and 17 bases separated the two germline ends. As DNA, the CDR3 is TGTGCCAGCAGCTTAGTCCCGGTAACCTGGGAGGAAAAACTGTTTTTT. As protein: CASSLVPVTWEEKLFF.

The rearrangement joins TRBV4-1 to TRBJ2-7; D ambiguous. The CDR3 runs 12 residues. Per the germline V gene, CDR1 is MGHRA and CDR2 is YSYEKL. V was shortened by 4 bases and J by 3 bases, with 7 bases between the two germline ends. The CDR3 here is CASSPNSYEQYF. CDR3 coding DNA: TGCGCCAGCAGCCCCAACAGCTACGAGCAGTACTTC.

V and J are TRBV6-5 and TRBJ2-2; D unresolved. The CDR3 loop spans 13 amino acids. Germline CDR1 MNHEY, CDR2 SVGAGI. Trimming removed 7 bases from V and 0 bases from J, with 6 bases in between. As DNA, the CDR3 is TGTGCCAGCATATCTCCGAACACCGGGGAGCTGTTTTTT. Residues: CASISPNTGELFF.

The chain combines TRBV6-6 with TRBJ2-5; a possible D gene is TRBD1 (6 bases). Germline lookup yields CDR1 MNHNY and CDR2 SVGAGI (reference sequence). The CDR3 extends over 13 amino acids. V gave up 3 bases and J gave up 7 bases, with 12 bases separating them. For the CDR3, the DNA is TGTGCCAGCAGTTATGGGGGCCCCGGGACCCAGTACTTC. It codes for CASSYGGPGTQYF.

CDR3 protein: CASSFRGGNSPLHF. The CDR3 DNA reads TGTGCCAGCAGCTTCAGGGGTGGCAATTCACCCCTCCACTTT. V is TRBV11-1 and J is TRBJ1-6, with D perhaps TRBD1 (6 bases). Trimming left V 3 bases short and J 7 bases short, with 10 bases between. Germline assignment: CDR1 SGHAT and CDR2 FQDESV (reference sequence). The CDR3 runs 14 residues.

V gene TRBV28 combines with J gene TRBJ2-7; D is perhaps TRBD1 (5 bases). The length of the CDR3 is 16 residues. V was pared by 2 bases and J by 3 bases, with 17 bases between. Germline V gene data show CDR1 as MDHEN and CDR2 as SYDVKM. The CDR3 spells CASSLRGLTSYYEQYF. CDR3 nucleotides: TGTGCCAGCAGTTTAAGGGGATTAACCTCCTACTACGAGCAGTACTTC.

The gene calls are TRBV28 and TRBJ2-1; 7 nucleotides line up with TRBD2. The CDR3 sequence is 11 residues long. CDR1 MDHEN and CDR2 SYDVKM come from the germline V gene. Trimming cost V 4 bases and J 12 bases; bases outside gene matches: 3. The CDR3 is CASSSLAGQFF. The CDR3 nucleotides read TGTGCCAGCAGTTCCTTAGCGGGGCAGTTCTTC.

This clone was detected only once. This rearrangement joins TRBV19 to TRBJ2-6; possible D gene TRBD2, 6 bases. The CDR3 consists of 17 residues. Germline V gives CDR1 LNHDA, CDR2 SQIVND (reference sequence). Trimming pared 6 bases from V and 4 bases from J, leaving 19 bases between. CDR3 coding DNA: TGTGCCAGTAGGACTAGGGTAGGAATTTCAGGGGCCAACGTCCTGACTTTC. Amino acids: CASRTRVGISGANVLTF.

The V gene is TRBV25-1, the J gene TRBJ1-6; 7 positions match TRBD1. The V gene end was trimmed by 8 bases and the J gene end by 0 bases; junction bases not matched to a gene: 4. CDR3 size: 15 residues. Germline V gene data show CDR1 as MGHDK and CDR2 as SYGVNS. This CDR3 reads CASARDSSYNSPLHF. CDR3 in DNA: TGTGCCAGCGCTCGGGACAGCTCCTATAATTCACCCCTCCACTTT.

The chain joins TRBV30 to TRBJ2-5; 7 bases align to TRBD2. Trimming took 1 base from V and 4 from J; bases not matched to a gene: 3. The CDR3 is 13 residues long. In germline, CDR1 is GTSNPN, CDR2 SVGIG (reference sequence). DNA of the CDR3: TGTGCCTGGAGTGGGGGGGGGATAGAGACCCAGTACTTC. This codes for CAWSGGGIETQYF. The complete variable domain, with remaining parts taken from reference TRBV30 and TRBJ2-5, reads SQTIHQWPATLVQPVGSPLSLECTVEGTSNPNLYWYRQAAGRGLQLLFYSVGIGQISSEVPQNLSASRPQDRQFILSSKKLLLSDSGFYLCAWSGGGIETQYFGPGTRLLVL.

V is TRBV7-8 and J is TRBJ2-1; 8 bases are a match to TRBD1. Germline CDR1 and CDR2: SGHVS and FQNEAQ. With V trimmed by 5 bases and J by 9 bases, 6 bases remained unmatched. The length of the CDR3 is 13 residues. The CDR3 nucleotides read TGTGCCAGCAGCCATCAGGGGGCCGGTGAGCAGTTCTTC. Encoded protein: CASSHQGAGEQFF.

The chain recombines TRBV5-1 with TRBJ2-6; D is unresolved. The germline V and J ends were trimmed by 5 bases and 0 bases, with 15 bases remaining between them. Germline assignment: CDR1 SGHRS and CDR2 YFSETQ. The CDR3 consists of 17 residues. The CDR3: CASRSSYLSSGANVLTF. CDR3 sequence (DNA): TGCGCCAGCAGAAGCTCCTACCTAAGCTCTGGGGCCAACGTCCTGACTTTC.

This chain uses TRBV18 with TRBJ2-7; 9 bases are shared with TRBD2. The V and J ends lost 2 bases and 0 bases, in that order; junction bases with no gene match: 2. Germline CDR1 is KGHSH and CDR2 is LQKENI. The CDR3 runs 15 residues. CDR3 sequence reads: CASSPSSGSSYEQYF. The CDR3, as DNA: TGTGCCAGCTCACCAAGTAGCGGGAGCTCCTACGAGCAGTACTTC.